This section outlines one T cell receptor beta chain sequence together with its context. Its antigen is unknown. The CDR3 end shows no conserved phenylalanine or tryptophan, and so a read error is likely. Multiple V-beta primers and a C-beta primer amplified TCRB from RNA. No unique molecular identifiers were described for these TCRB libraries. TCRdb analysed the multiplex PCR reads with MiXCR anew, one entry per CDR3 protein. The profile shows about 32,000 distinct CDR3 sequences, 60% to 65% of them singletons. This specimen belongs to a study of tumor-infiltrating lymphocytes in glioblastoma multiforme. The study's findings and limits: Only one glioblastoma patient had TCR and mutation analysis. Functional subtype sorting of these T cells was not performed.

The clonotype comes from a male donor with glioblastoma. The sequencing input was brain tumor tissue.

This CDR3 reads CASSRRTPGRDTQYL. DNA for the CDR3: TGTGCCAGCAGCCGGAGGACCCCGGGGAGAGATACGCAGTATTTG. The genes are TRBV11-1 and TRBJ2-3; perhaps TRBD2 as D (5 bases). V was cut by 5 bases and J by 5 bases, with 17 bases left in between. Per germline, CDR1 SGHAT and CDR2 FQDESV (reference sequence). This CDR3 comprises 15 residues.